These 3 T cell receptor beta chains came from one sample sequenced in a study of shared clonotypes between healthy human individuals. Assay: immunoSEQ multiplex PCR; the TCRdb copy retains only in-frame clones and omits some. The sample has 2 million to 3 million clones; approximately 94% are singletons. The sample consisted of naive CD4+ T cells from PBMCs. The sample's subset: CD45RA+ positively selected. Receptor source: a man younger than 35 in good health. Some clones in this sample may be carry-over from other donors' samples.

This sequence joins TRBV6-6 and TRBJ2-1; 7 nucleotides align to TRBD1. The V segment lost 8 bases and the J segment 3 bases; nucleotides outside the gene matches: 4. There are 13 residues in the CDR3. The germline V gene has CDR1 MNHNY and CDR2 SVGAGI (reference sequence). The CDR3 DNA reads TGTGCCAGCCAGACAGGGATCTACAATGAGCAGTTCTTC. It specifies CASQTGIYNEQFF.

V usage is TRBV28 and J usage is TRBJ1-3; TRBD1 matches 8 bases. The CDR3 spans 18 residues. Germline assignment: CDR1 MDHEN and CDR2 SYDVKM. J was trimmed by 4 bases and V by 2 bases; bases with no gene match: 13. CDR3 in amino acids: CASSLVSFQGAEGNTIYF. CDR3 coding DNA: TGTGCCAGCAGTTTAGTGTCATTTCAGGGGGCGGAAGGAAACACCATATATTTT.

This chain connects TRBV13 to TRBJ1-4; the match to TRBD1 covers 7 bases. V was pared by 5 bases and J by 5 bases, with 5 bases of the junction left unmatched. Germline CDR1 PRHDT, CDR2 FYEKMQ (reference sequence). The CDR3 extends over 14 amino acids. The CDR3 reads CASSRTGMNEKLFF. CDR3 coding DNA: TGTGCCAGCAGCCGGACAGGTATGAATGAAAAACTGTTTTTT.